This T cell receptor beta chain emerged from a study of blood T cells in healthy people across ages. The germline CDR1 and CDR2 sequences are PRHDT and FYEKMQ (reference sequence). J lost 5 bases, V lost 6 bases, and 7 bases had no gene match. The CDR3 extends over 14 amino acids. Primed by a sample-barcoded 5' primer and a J-beta primer mix, a second PCR proceeded for about 7 to 11 cycles. TCRdb used MiXCR to reprocess the 5' RACE reads, holding one entry per CDR3 protein. The sample has hundreds of thousands of distinct CDR3 sequences, roughly 43% seen once; the top ten hold 13%. This clonotype was obtained from a man between 25 and 39 years old in good health. Sequencing was performed on blood. This chain connects TRBV13 to TRBJ2-3, with 8 bases lining up with TRBD1. CDR3 protein: CASSMTGVVDTQYF. In DNA form, the CDR3 reads TGTGCCAGCAGTATGACAGGGGTCGTAGATACGCAGTATTTT.